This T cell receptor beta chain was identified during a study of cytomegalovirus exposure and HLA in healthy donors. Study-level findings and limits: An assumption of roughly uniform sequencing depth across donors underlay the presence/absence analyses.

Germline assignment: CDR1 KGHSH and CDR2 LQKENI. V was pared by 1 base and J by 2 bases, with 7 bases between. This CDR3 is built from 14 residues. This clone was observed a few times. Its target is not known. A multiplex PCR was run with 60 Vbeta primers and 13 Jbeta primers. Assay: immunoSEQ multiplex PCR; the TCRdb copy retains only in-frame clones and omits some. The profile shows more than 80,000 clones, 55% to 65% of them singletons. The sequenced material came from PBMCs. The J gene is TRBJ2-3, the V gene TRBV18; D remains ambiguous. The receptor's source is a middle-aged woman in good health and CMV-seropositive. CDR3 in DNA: TGTGCCAGCTCACCACAGCGATCCACAGATACGCAGTATTTT. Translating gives CASSPQRSTDTQYF.